This T cell receptor beta chain comes out of a study of lymphopenia after photon versus proton radiotherapy. The germline V gene has CDR1 SGHTA and CDR2 FQGNSA. V lost 0 bases and J lost 5; bases outside the gene matches: 4. CDR3 length: 15 residues. Sequencing used immunoSEQ multiplex PCR; TCRdb keeps in-frame clones, though not all of them. The top ten clones hold 6.8% of a sample with about 33,000 clones, almost 90% of them seen once. The starting material was peripheral blood, obtained from a patient treated with photon-based radiotherapy. This TCR was recovered from a woman between 50 and 59 years old with pancreatic cancer. The chain recombines TRBV7-2 with TRBJ2-5, with TRBD2 matching over 9 bases. The CDR3 loop is CASSLASGSAETQYF. The CDR3 nucleotides are TGTGCCAGCAGCTTAGCTAGCGGGAGTGCGGAGACCCAGTACTTC.